This entry lists 21 T cell receptor beta chains sequenced from one sample in a study of beta chain features in type 1 diabetes. Points from the study as a whole: There was a moderate but significant shortening of TCRB CDR3s in all four CD4+ subsets of Type 1 diabetes patients.

No cognate antigen is known for these TCRs. All of the isolated RNA was reverse transcribed, so expressed TCRB transcripts were sequenced. This table comes from immunoSEQ multiplex PCR, and its TCRdb copy is limited to in-frame clones, with some not included. The profile shows about 160,000 clones, about 8.1% of them singletons. Sequenced material: central memory CD4+ T cells from blood. All receptors derive from a young woman with type 1 diabetes.

This clone was seen more than once but under ten times. The genes are TRBV6-4 and TRBJ2-7, with D possibly matching TRBD2 (6 bases). Germline V CDR1 and CDR2: MRHNA, SNTAGT. Trimming removed 0 bases from V and 6 bases from J, with 18 bases in between. CDR3 size: 16 residues. CDR3 coding DNA: TGTGCCAGCAGTGACTCTTGTAGCGGACCGGGGGTCGAGCAGTACTTC. It encodes CASSDSCSGPGVEQYF.

This clone was seen repeatedly, ten times or more. The V call is TRBV9, the J call TRBJ1-5; 7 bases are a match to TRBD1. Germline V gene lookup returns CDR1 SGDLS and CDR2 YYNGEE. This CDR3 is built from 14 residues. J lost 3 bases, V lost 2 bases, and 2 bases had no gene match. The CDR3 sequence is CASSVGTVNQPQHF. CDR3 in DNA: TGTGCCAGCAGCGTCGGGACAGTCAATCAGCCCCAGCATTTT.

This clone was detected a few times. This chain joins TRBV5-1 and TRBJ2-1; the D gene is possibly TRBD2 (6 bases). Trimming cost V 6 bases and J 6 bases, with 16 bases left between them. The CDR3 is 14 amino acids. Germline-derived CDR1 and CDR2 are SGHRS and YFSETQ. The CDR3 region has the DNA TGCGCCAGCACCCCAGGTCAGGGAGGCAATGAGCAGTTCTTC. Its translation: CASTPGQGGNEQFF.

This rearrangement joins TRBV6-5 to TRBJ2-7; D is perhaps TRBD1 (5 bases). The germline V and J ends were trimmed by 6 bases and 8 bases, with 11 bases remaining between them. Germline V lookup: CDR1 MNHEY, CDR2 SVGAGI. This CDR3 is built from 11 residues. CDR3 amino acids: CASSSGFKQYF. The CDR3 coding sequence is TGTGCCAGCAGCTCAGGGTTCAAGCAGTACTTC.

The rearrangement joins TRBV6-5 to TRBJ1-2, with unresolved D. Per germline, CDR1 MNHEY and CDR2 SVGAGI. The CDR3 runs to 12 residues. V lost 8 bases, J lost 1 base, and 8 bases lay in between. CDR3 residues: CASGGINYGYTF. In nucleotides, the CDR3 is TGTGCCAGCGGCGGGATTAACTATGGCTACACCTTC.

This chain joins TRBV9 and TRBJ1-2, with D tentatively TRBD1 (6 bases). The CDR3 runs 17 residues. Between the trimmed V and J ends, which lost 0 bases and 6 bases, there was a span of 21 bases. Germline V gene lookup returns CDR1 SGDLS and CDR2 YYNGEE. The CDR3 DNA is TGTGCCAGCAGCGTAGATCCCCGCCCGGGGGGGGGCGATGGCTACACCTTC. It yields the protein CASSVDPRPGGGDGYTF.

The chain links TRBV4-1 to TRBJ2-3, with 9 bases aligning to TRBD1. CDR1 is MGHRA and CDR2 is YSYEKL in the germline V gene. After removal of 4 bases from V and 1 base from J, the junction contained 6 bases not matched to a gene. The CDR3 is made up of 16 amino acids. This CDR3 reads CASSLGTGLGTDTQYF. CDR3 bases: TGCGCCAGCAGCCTAGGGACAGGGCTTGGCACAGATACGCAGTATTTT.

This clone was counted only a few times. This same CDR3 is encoded by further DNA sequences in the sample. The chain uses TRBV7-2 and TRBJ2-2; TRBD1 agrees at 8 bases. The CDR3 loop spans 15 amino acids. The V and J ends lost 5 bases and 4 bases, in that order; junction bases with no gene match: 6. Germline V gene sequence: CDR1 SGHTA, CDR2 FQGNSA. CDR3: CASSPQGAVTGELFF. The CDR3 bases are TGTGCCAGCAGCCCTCAGGGGGCGGTCACCGGGGAGCTGTTTTTT.

This chain joins TRBV7-9 and TRBJ2-7; 12 bases align to TRBD2. The CDR3 is 16 residues long. Looked up from germline, CDR1 is SEHNR and CDR2 is FQNEAQ (reference sequence). V gave up 5 bases and J gave up 2 bases; unmatched junction bases: 7. CDR3 nucleotides: TGTGCCAGCAGCGGGGCTAGCGGGGGGGCAGCCTACGAGCAGTACTTC. Translation gives CASSGASGGAAYEQYF.

This clone was counted only a few times. V and J are TRBV7-3 and TRBJ1-1, with no clear D. This CDR3 is 12 amino acids long. Germline-derived CDR1 and CDR2 are SGHTA and FQGTGA. Between the trimmed V and J ends, which lost 3 bases and 5 bases, there was a span of 7 bases. CDR3 sequence reads: CASSFPLTEAFF. The CDR3 DNA follows: TGTGCCAGCAGCTTCCCGTTGACTGAAGCTTTCTTT.

This chain uses TRBV18 with TRBJ2-7; D unclear. V was pared by 0 bases and J by 2 bases, with 11 bases between. The CDR3 totals 15 residues. Germline loops: CDR1 KGHSH, CDR2 LQKENI. The CDR3 DNA reads as TGTGCCAGCTCACCACCCCCGGAGCGAACCTACGAGCAGTACTTC. Protein product: CASSPPPERTYEQYF.

The chain couples TRBV19 to TRBJ2-7; 10 bases line up with TRBD1. The CDR3 has 15 residues. The V and J ends lost 9 bases and 4 bases, in that order; junction bases with no gene match: 12. Germline V CDR1 and CDR2: LNHDA, SQIVND (reference sequence). CDR3 nucleotides: TGTGCCAGCAAGGGCCGAGGACAGGGGGATTACGAGCAGTACTTC. Its protein is CASKGRGQGDYEQYF. Using reference TRBV19 and TRBJ2-7 for the parts outside the CDR3, the full variable domain is DGGITQSPKYLFRKEGQNVTLSCEQNLNHDAMYWYRQDPGQGLRLIYYSQIVNDFQKGDIAEGYSVSREKKESFPLTVTSAQKNPTAFYLCASKGRGQGDYEQYFGPGTRLTVT.

This clone was observed many times. V usage is TRBV10-3 and J usage is TRBJ2-5; D is undetermined. Germline CDR1 is ENHRY and CDR2 is SYGVKD. The CDR3 has 13 residues. Trimming shortened V by 1 base and J by 0 bases, and 3 bases separated the two germline ends. The CDR3 DNA reads TGTGCCATCAGTGAGTTCAACCAAGAGACCCAGTACTTC. Translation: CAISEFNQETQYF.

This clone was counted only a few times. This sequence joins TRBV9 and TRBJ2-5; 8 bases map to TRBD2. The CDR3 has 15 residues. V was pared by 0 bases and J by 4 bases, with 5 bases of the junction left unmatched. Looked up from germline, CDR1 is SGDLS and CDR2 is YYNGEE. CDR3 nucleotides: TGTGCCAGCAGCGTAGGGGCGGGGGGACTAGAGACCCAGTACTTC. It specifies CASSVGAGGLETQYF.

Concerning this clone: Other DNA sequences in the sample encode the same CDR3. This rearrangement joins TRBV19 to TRBJ1-5; 9 nucleotides match TRBD1. The germline gives CDR1 LNHDA, CDR2 SQIVND (reference sequence). V gave up 3 bases and J gave up 2 bases; unmatched junction bases: 2. The CDR3 is 15 amino acids. CDR3 nucleotides: TGTGCCAGTAGTATTGACAGGGGGGGCAATCAGCCCCAGCATTTT. This sequence encodes CASSIDRGGNQPQHF.

Only a few counts were recorded for this clone. CDR3 region: CASSYEGADSPLHF. The CDR3 bases are TGCGCCAGCAGCTACGAAGGGGCCGATTCACCCCTCCACTTT. The chain is built from TRBV4-3 and TRBJ1-6; TRBD1 might be the D (5 bases). Germline CDR1 reads LGHNA; CDR2 reads YSLEER. The CDR3 is 14 amino acids. V gave up 5 bases and J gave up 8 bases, with 13 bases separating them.

This clone was observed at least ten times. This same CDR3 is encoded by further DNA sequences in the sample. The rearrangement uses TRBV5-1 and TRBJ2-1; D uncertain. The germline V gene has CDR1 SGHRS and CDR2 YFSETQ. This CDR3 has 14 amino acids. The V and J ends lost 2 bases and 1 base respectively, with 7 bases between them. The CDR3 loop reads CASSFGQSYNEQFF. The CDR3 coding sequence is TGCGCCAGCAGCTTTGGGCAGTCCTACAATGAGCAGTTCTTC.

The chain employs TRBV7-2 and TRBJ2-3, with 12 bases that match TRBD2. Germline V lookup: CDR1 SGHTA, CDR2 FQGNSA. This CDR3 has 16 residues. V shed 5 bases, J shed 2 bases, and the junction held 5 bases outside the gene matches. The CDR3 nucleotides read TGTGCCAGCAGCCAAGGACTAGCGGGGCCCACAGATACGCAGTATTTT. Translating gives CASSQGLAGPTDTQYF.

The V and J genes are TRBV29-1 and TRBJ1-5; D is possibly TRBD1 (5 bases). Germline V lookup: CDR1 SQVTM, CDR2 ANQGSEA. The CDR3 runs 12 residues. Trimming took off 7 bases at V and 4 bases at J, with 11 bases between the two ends. The CDR3 bases are TGCAGCGCCGGACACCTAAATCAGCCCCAGCATTTT. Protein product: CSAGHLNQPQHF.

The rearrangement uses TRBV14 and TRBJ2-5, with D possibly being TRBD2 (6 bases). Germline CDR1 reads SGHDN; CDR2 reads FVKESK. V was clipped by 0 bases and J by 5 bases, with 19 bases between them. The CDR3 contains 17 residues. The CDR3 protein is CASSQDARGARRETQYF. CDR3 coding DNA: TGTGCCAGCAGCCAAGATGCGCGGGGTGCACGTAGGGAGACCCAGTACTTC.

Only a few counts were recorded for this clone. The chain recombines TRBV29-1 with TRBJ2-2, with no clear D. The CDR3 has 13 residues. Deletions cut 3 bases from V and 6 bases from J, with 11 bases between. In germline, CDR1 is SQVTM, CDR2 ANQGSEA. This CDR3 reads CSVEGRFPGELFF. In DNA form, the CDR3 reads TGCAGCGTTGAGGGCAGGTTCCCCGGGGAGCTGTTTTTT.